This T cell receptor beta chain was recovered during a study of PD-1 blockade in classical Hodgkin lymphoma. Findings and caveats of the study: Baseline diversity resembling that of newly diagnosed patients was seen in complete responders. By C4D1, CD4+ diversity increased significantly, especially in complete responders.

Assay used: immunoSEQ multiplex PCR; TCRdb lists only in-frame clones, some missing. The table shows 25,000 to 30,000 clones, with more than 85% occurring only once. The germline V gene has CDR1 MDHEN and CDR2 SYDVKM. Between the trimmed V and J ends, which lost 5 bases and 7 bases, there was a span of 21 bases. The CDR3 totals 16 residues. In regard to this clone: What it binds is not known.

This sample's time point: cycle 4 day 1 (C4D1), after about 6 weeks of nivolumab. All the patients suffered relapse after autologous stem cell transplantation, and brentuximab vedotin exposure differed. From thawed PBMCs, CD4+ T cells were purified using magnetic negative selection. This TCR came from a human donor with classical Hodgkin lymphoma. This chain connects TRBV28 to TRBJ2-1; TRBD2 might be the D (5 bases). Sample: CD4+ T cells from blood, taken before the fourth cycle of nivolumab. The CDR3 coding sequence is TGTGCCAGCAGTCTACTAGACCGGGCCTCGCTAAATGAGCAGTTCTTC. It codes for CASSLLDRASLNEQFF.